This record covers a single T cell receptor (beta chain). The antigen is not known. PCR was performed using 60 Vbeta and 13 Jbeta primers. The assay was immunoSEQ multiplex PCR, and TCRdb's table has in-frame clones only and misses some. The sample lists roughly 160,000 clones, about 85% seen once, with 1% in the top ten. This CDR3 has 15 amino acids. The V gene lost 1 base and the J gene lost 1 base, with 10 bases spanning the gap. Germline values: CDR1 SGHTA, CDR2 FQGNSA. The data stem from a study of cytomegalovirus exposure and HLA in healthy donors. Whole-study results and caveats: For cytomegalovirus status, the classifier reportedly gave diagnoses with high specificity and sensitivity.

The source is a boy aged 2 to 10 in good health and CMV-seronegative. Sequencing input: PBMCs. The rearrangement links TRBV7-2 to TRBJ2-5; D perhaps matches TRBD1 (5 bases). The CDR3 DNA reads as TGTGCCAGCAGCTTAGGGGGCAGCCTCCAAGAGACCCAGTACTTC. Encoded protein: CASSLGGSLQETQYF.